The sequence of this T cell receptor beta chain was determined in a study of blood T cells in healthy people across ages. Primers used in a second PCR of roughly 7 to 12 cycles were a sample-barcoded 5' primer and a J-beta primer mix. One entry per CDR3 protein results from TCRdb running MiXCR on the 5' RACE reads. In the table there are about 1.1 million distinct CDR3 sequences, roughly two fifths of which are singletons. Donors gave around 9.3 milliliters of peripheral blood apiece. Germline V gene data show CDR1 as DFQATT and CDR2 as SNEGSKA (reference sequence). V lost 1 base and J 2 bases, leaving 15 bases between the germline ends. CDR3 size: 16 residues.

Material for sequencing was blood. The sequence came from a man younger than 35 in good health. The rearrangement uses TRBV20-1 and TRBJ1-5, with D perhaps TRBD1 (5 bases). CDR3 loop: CSARARGGRGNQPQHF. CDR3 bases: TGCAGTGCTAGAGCCCGGGGCGGGCGCGGCAATCAGCCCCAGCATTTT.